One and the same sample provided the 28 T cell receptor beta chains below, sequenced in a study of CD8+ T cells in alopecia areata. cDNA prepared by RNA extraction and subsequent reverse transcription served as the template for sequencing. Some clones are missing from TCRdb's copy, which holds only in-frame ones; the method was immunoSEQ multiplex PCR. The sample yields hundreds of thousands of clones, approximately 72% seen once. The treatment is: oral pan-JAK inhibitor, 5-10 mg twice daily. Source: CD4+ T cells sorted from blood, taken around week 44, from a patient treated with tofacitinib. All receptors come from a human donor with alopecia areata.

In regard to this clone: An end of the junction differs from the germline gene, which may be a read error. The rearrangement joins TRBV4-1 to TRBJ2-7; no reliable D call. Germline-derived CDR1 and CDR2 are MGHRA and YSYEKL. The CDR3 has 18 residues. CDR3 sequence (DNA): TGCGCCAGCAACCAAACCGTTGTGTCGGCAGCCCGCCTCGGGGAGCAGTACTTC. It encodes CASNQTVVSAARLGEQYF.

This clone was seen a few times. V usage is TRBV29-1 and J usage is TRBJ1-4, with unresolved D. The germline CDR1 and CDR2 sequences are SQVTM and ANQGSEA. There are 10 residues in the CDR3. Trimming removed 2 bases at V and 5 bases at J, with 0 bases between. The chain's CDR3 is CSVENEKLFF. The CDR3 coding sequence is TGCAGCGTTGAAAATGAAAAACTGTTTTTT. The whole variable domain, filled in from reference TRBV29-1 and TRBJ1-4, reads SAVISQKPSRDICQRGTSLTIQCQVDSQVTMMFWYRQQPGQSLTLIATANQGSEATYESGFVIDKFPISRPNLTFSTLTVSNMSPEDSSIYLCSVENEKLFFGSGTQLSVL.

The rearrangement uses TRBV6-5 and TRBJ1-1; no firm D call. CDR1 and CDR2 (germline): MNHEY, SVGAGI. V lost 2 bases and J lost 4, with 8 bases in between. CDR3 size: 13 residues. The CDR3 sequence: CASSYQSTTEAFF. Written as DNA, the CDR3 is TGTGCCAGCAGTTACCAAAGTACCACTGAAGCTTTCTTT.

This chain joins TRBV10-3 and TRBJ1-2; TRBD1 matches at 7 bases. Germline V lookup: CDR1 ENHRY, CDR2 SYGVKD. V trimming: 6 bases; J trimming: 6 bases; junction bases outside the gene matches: 7. The CDR3 runs to 13 residues. As DNA, the CDR3 is TGTGCCATCAGGCTCACAGGGGTAAATGGCTACACCTTC. Translated, it gives CAIRLTGVNGYTF.

The rearrangement uses TRBV2 and TRBJ2-7; 13 bases map to TRBD2. The CDR3 sequence is 15 residues long. Germline CDR1 SNHLY, CDR2 FYNNEI. The ends lost 6 bases at V and 7 bases at J; junction bases unmatched: 9. The CDR3 DNA reads TGTGCCAGCAGCACTAGCGGGGGGGCCCTTGGGGAGCAGTACTTC. Translation gives CASSTSGGALGEQYF. Combining the CDR3 with reference TRBV2 and TRBJ2-7 gives the whole variable domain EPEVTQTPSHQVTQMGQEVILRCVPISNHLYFYWYRQILGQKVEFLVSFYNNEISEKSEIFDDQFSVERPDGSNFTLKIRSTKLEDSAMYFCASSTSGGALGEQYFGPGTRLTVT.

The J gene is TRBJ1-2, the V gene TRBV11-2, with unresolved D. Per the germline V gene, CDR1 is SGHAT and CDR2 is FQNNGV. This CDR3 is built from 11 residues. Trimming left V 8 bases short and J 8 bases short, with 12 bases between. The CDR3 DNA is TGTGCCAGCGGTCCTCTAGGGGGCTACACCTTC. Its translation: CASGPLGGYTF.

The chain uses TRBV2 and TRBJ1-2; 8 positions agree with TRBD1. This CDR3 is built from 15 residues. J lost 2 bases, V lost 3 bases, and 5 bases had no gene match. Germline V gene sequence: CDR1 SNHLY, CDR2 FYNNEI. The CDR3 loop reads CASSDRAGGNYGYTF. DNA of the CDR3: TGTGCCAGCAGTGATCGGGCAGGGGGCAACTATGGCTACACCTTC.

This chain uses TRBV9 with TRBJ1-1; tentatively, D is TRBD1 (5 bases). CDR3 length equals 19 residues. V was cut by 0 bases and J by 6 bases, with 27 bases left in between. Germline CDR1 SGDLS, CDR2 YYNGEE. The CDR3, as DNA: TGTGCCAGCAGCGTAGGAGGGCAGGGACGGTTCTTATCTGGGGCTGAAGCTTTCTTT. This sequence encodes CASSVGGQGRFLSGAEAFF.

The chain joins TRBV7-3 to TRBJ1-2, with D tentatively TRBD1 (6 bases). This CDR3 is built from 15 residues. V was cut by 4 bases and J by 8 bases, with 20 bases left in between. Germline V gene data show CDR1 as SGHTA and CDR2 as FQGTGA. This CDR3 reads CASSYVGGGHNGYTF. The CDR3 DNA sequence: TGTGCCAGCAGCTACGTCGGGGGCGGGCACAACGGCTACACCTTC.

The chain employs TRBV29-1 and TRBJ1-1; 7 bases line up with TRBD1. In germline, CDR1 is SQVTM, CDR2 ANQGSEA. The CDR3 totals 14 residues. CDR3 bases: TGCAGAGCTCGAAGAGGGGGCGAGAACACTGAAGCTTTCTTT. Translated: CRARRGGENTEAFF.

The gene calls are TRBV29-1 and TRBJ1-1, with TRBD1 matching 7 bases. The germline V gene has CDR1 SQVTM and CDR2 ANQGSEA. The J segment lost 5 bases and the V segment lost 4 bases, leaving 13 bases of the junction unmatched. CDR3 size: 15 residues. The CDR3 here is CSVGLRGGGGTEAFF. CDR3 bases: TGCAGCGTTGGCCTCAGGGGGGGCGGTGGGACTGAAGCTTTCTTT.

This rearrangement joins TRBV30 to TRBJ1-5; D may be TRBD1 (6 bases). V lost 2 bases and J 4 bases, leaving 12 bases between the germline ends. Germline-derived CDR1 and CDR2 are GTSNPN and SVGIG (reference sequence). CDR3 size: 14 residues. Here the CDR3 reads CAWSLGTLNQPQHF. The CDR3 DNA reads as TGTGCCTGGAGTCTCGGGACACTTAATCAGCCCCAGCATTTT.

This sequence joins TRBV11-2 and TRBJ2-5; tentatively, D is TRBD1 (5 bases). Per the germline V gene, CDR1 is SGHAT and CDR2 is FQNNGV. V was pared by 0 bases and J by 7 bases, with 12 bases between. The CDR3 extends over 14 amino acids. The CDR3 DNA follows: TGTGCCAGCAGCTTAGATTTGGGAAGGGGGACCCAGTACTTC. As protein: CASSLDLGRGTQYF.

This clone showed up just a few times. This rearrangement joins TRBV11-1 to TRBJ2-3; D assignment may be TRBD1 or TRBD2 (5 bases each). The CDR3 is 14 amino acids. Germline loops: CDR1 SGHAT, CDR2 FQDESV (reference sequence). Trimming shortened V by 5 bases and J by 10 bases, and 19 bases separated the two germline ends. The CDR3 region is CASSRSRDHTAQYF. The CDR3 coding sequence is TGTGCCAGCAGCCGATCTCGGGACCACACTGCGCAGTATTTT.

The chain couples TRBV6-5 to TRBJ1-5; unclear D gene. The V end lost 5 bases, the J end lost 1 base, and 12 bases lay between the germline ends. The CDR3 has 15 residues. Germline V CDR1 and CDR2: MNHEY, SVGAGI. CDR3 sequence: CASSPYTQSNQPQHF. Here the CDR3 DNA reads TGTGCCAGCAGTCCCTACACCCAGAGCAATCAGCCCCAGCATTTT.

The V gene is TRBV29-1, the J gene TRBJ2-5; TRBD1 aligns across 11 bases. The CDR3 has 19 amino acids. Unmatched junction bases numbered 19, after V lost 4 bases and J lost 3 bases. Germline values: CDR1 SQVTM, CDR2 ANQGSEA. CDR3 residues: CSVVASTPAPGQGEETQYF. CDR3 DNA: TGCAGCGTTGTGGCTAGCACCCCGGCACCGGGACAGGGGGAAGAGACCCAGTACTTC.

This clone showed up many times. The CDR3 region is CASSFTSGGIPYEQYF. CDR3 DNA sequence: TGTGCCAGCAGCTTTACGAGCGGGGGGATTCCCTACGAGCAGTACTTC. The V and J genes are TRBV11-2 and TRBJ2-7; TRBD2 matches at 9 bases. The V gene's germline CDR1 is SGHAT and CDR2 FQNNGV. This CDR3 has 16 amino acids. Unmatched junction bases numbered 8, after V lost 3 bases and J lost 2 bases. Full variable domain (remainder filled in from reference TRBV11-2 and TRBJ2-7): EAGVAQSPRYKIIEKRQSVAFWCNPISGHATLYWYQQILGQGPKLLIQFQNNGVVDDSQLPKDRFSAERLKGVDSTLKIQPAKLEDSAVYLCASSFTSGGIPYEQYFGPGTRLTVT.

V is TRBV18 and J is TRBJ2-1; 9 nucleotides agree with TRBD1. With V trimmed by 0 bases and J by 5 bases, 8 bases remained unmatched. The CDR3 loop spans 17 amino acids. Germline values: CDR1 KGHSH, CDR2 LQKENI. CDR3 DNA: TGTGCCAGCTCACCACCGCGGACAGGGGAAAGGAACAATGAGCAGTTCTTC. Residues: CASSPPRTGERNNEQFF. Based on the CDR3 plus reference TRBV18 and TRBJ2-1, the full variable domain is NAGVMQNPRHLVRRRGQEARLRCSPMKGHSHVYWYRQLPEEGLKFMVYLQKENIIDESGMPKERFSAEFPKEGPSILRIQQVVRGDSAAYFCASSPPRTGERNNEQFFGPGTRLTVL.

This clone was picked up a small number of times. This rearrangement joins TRBV7-2 to TRBJ2-7; 7 nucleotides agree with TRBD1. The germline V gene encodes CDR1 SGHTA and CDR2 FQGNSA. The J segment lost 2 bases and the V segment lost 5 bases, leaving 6 bases of the junction unmatched. The CDR3 is made up of 14 amino acids. The CDR3 sequence: CASSTDRIPYEQYF. The CDR3 bases are TGTGCCAGCAGCACGGACAGGATCCCCTACGAGCAGTACTTC. Full variable domain (remainder filled in from reference TRBV7-2 and TRBJ2-7): GAGVSQSPSNKVTEKGKDVELRCDPISGHTALYWYRQSLGQGLEFLIYFQGNSAPDKSGLPSDRFSAERTGGSVSTLTIQRTQQEDSAVYLCASSTDRIPYEQYFGPGTRLTVT.

The chain has TRBV7-3 and TRBJ2-3; D is unresolved. This CDR3 spans 14 amino acids. V was cut by 8 bases and J by 1 base, with 13 bases left in between. The V gene's germline CDR1 is SGHTA and CDR2 FQGTGA. CDR3 region: CASGRAGGTDTQYF. The CDR3 DNA is TGTGCCAGCGGCCGCGCAGGCGGCACAGATACGCAGTATTTT.

The genes are TRBV29-1 and TRBJ1-1; D possibly corresponds to TRBD1 (5 bases). Trimming shortened V by 7 bases and J by 10 bases, and 13 bases separated the two germline ends. Germline loops: CDR1 SQVTM, CDR2 ANQGSEA. This CDR3 has 10 amino acids. The CDR3 DNA reads TGCAGCGCCGGGACTGTTGGAGCTTTCTTT. Its translation: CSAGTVGAFF.

The chain carries TRBV25-1 and TRBJ2-5, with 9 bases matching TRBD1. With 3 bases clipped from V and 7 bases from J, the junction kept 9 bases outside the gene matches. There are 15 residues in the CDR3. Looked up from germline, CDR1 is MGHDK and CDR2 is SYGVNS. This CDR3 reads CASSDHGTGKGTQYF. In DNA form, the CDR3 reads TGTGCCAGCAGTGATCACGGGACAGGGAAGGGGACCCAGTACTTC. The entire variable domain, with the rest obtained from reference TRBV25-1 and TRBJ2-5, is as follows: EADIYQTPRYLVIGTGKKITLECSQTMGHDKMYWYQQDPGMELHLIHYSYGVNSTEKGDLSSESTVSRIRTEHFPLTLESARPSHTSQYLCASSDHGTGKGTQYFGPGTRLLVL.

The chain uses TRBV10-2 and TRBJ2-2; TRBD1 matches 8 bases. The germline gives CDR1 WSHSY, CDR2 SAAADI. This CDR3 comprises 17 residues. Trimming removed 6 bases from V and 5 bases from J; junction bases left unmatched: 14. The CDR3 nucleotides are TGCGCCAGCAGAAACGGGGACAGGCGACGACCTACCGGGGAGCTGTTTTTT. Encoded protein: CASRNGDRRRPTGELFF.

The chain uses TRBV29-1 and TRBJ1-1; 10 positions agree with TRBD1. The V segment lost 6 bases and the J segment 3 bases; nucleotides outside the gene matches: 10. CDR1 and CDR2 (germline): SQVTM, ANQGSEA. The CDR3 has 15 residues. The CDR3 bases are TGCAGCGTCAGCGACAGGGGGCGGCGAGACACTGAAGCTTTCTTT. Translated: CSVSDRGRRDTEAFF.

The V gene is TRBV7-2, the J gene TRBJ1-6; D ambiguous. CDR1 and CDR2 (germline): SGHTA, FQGNSA. This CDR3 is built from 14 residues. V dropped 2 bases and J dropped 7 bases, with 9 bases sitting between them. This chain's CDR3 is CASSLMGYNSPLHF. The DNA for the CDR3 is TGTGCCAGCAGCTTAATGGGGTACAATTCACCCCTCCACTTT.

This clone appeared a few times. This chain uses TRBV4-3 with TRBJ2-5; 10 nucleotides line up with TRBD2. The CDR3 loop spans 17 amino acids. Germline V gene sequence: CDR1 LGHNA, CDR2 YSLEER. With V trimmed by 0 bases and J by 4 bases, 8 bases remained unmatched. The CDR3 protein is CASSQDLKRGGGETQYF. CDR3 DNA sequence: TGCGCCAGCAGCCAAGATCTTAAGCGGGGGGGAGGAGAGACCCAGTACTTC.

The table lists this clone with a few counts. The V and J genes are TRBV19 and TRBJ1-1; possibly TRBD1 for D (5 bases). V was shortened by 5 bases and J by 4 bases, with 11 bases between the two germline ends. Germline CDR1 is LNHDA and CDR2 is SQIVND (reference sequence). The CDR3 contains 13 residues. The CDR3 sequence is CASSRGEITEAFF. The CDR3 coding sequence is TGTGCCAGTAGTCGGGGGGAGATCACTGAAGCTTTCTTT.

The J gene is TRBJ1-2, the V gene TRBV10-2; D might be TRBD1 (6 bases). Trimming stripped 8 bases from V and 8 bases from J, with 21 bases between. From germline, CDR1 is WSHSY and CDR2 SAAADI. The CDR3 runs to 14 residues. This CDR3 is CASRGTPDSQGYTF. The CDR3 DNA reads as TGCGCCAGCCGCGGGACACCCGATTCTCAGGGCTACACCTTC.